What follows describes a single T cell receptor beta chain. Antigen specificity is unknown. All the people who gave samples were healthy bone marrow donors. The sample belongs to a study of cytomegalovirus exposure and HLA in healthy donors. Findings of the study overall: In most subjects, TCR beta sequences reportedly gave accurate predictions of HLA-A and HLA-B alleles. A later analysis showed TCR association rates differing by HLA locus, peaking at DRB1 and lowest at HLA-C.

PCR involved 60 Vbeta and 13 Jbeta primers. Sequencing was performed with immunoSEQ multiplex PCR; in TCRdb, only in-frame clones are kept and a portion is missing. The repertoire holds 35,000 to 45,000 clones, with about 60% as singletons. This clonotype originated in a man aged 60 to 69 in good health and CMV-seropositive. The source material was PBMCs.

In DNA, the CDR3 is TGTGCCAGAAGCCGTCGCCCAGGGCAGTACTTC. Translating it yields CARSRRPGQYF. The chain carries TRBV7-5 and TRBJ2-7; the listed D gene, TRBD1, was not tested against the DNA. TRBV7-5 is termed a pseudogene. This CDR3 is 11 amino acids long.